The present T cell receptor (beta chain) was sequenced within a study of CD8+ T cells in alopecia areata. About the research overall: Severity scoring for treated patients was based on the percentage of affected scalp area. Notes on the study in general: Besides other cells, scalp samples also yield sequences of resident alphabeta T cells from normal skin. Any link of baseline CD8+ expansion to response, resting on one nonresponder, remains uncertain. Many expanded lesional clones persisted in scalp and blood during tofacitinib treatment.

Treatment indicated: oral pan-JAK inhibitor, 5-10 mg twice daily. Comment on this clone: The antigen remains undetermined.

Extracted RNA was reverse transcribed into cDNA, the sequencing template. Generated by immunoSEQ multiplex PCR, the TCRdb table keeps only in-frame clones and is missing some. The data hold about 140,000 clones, with approximately 85% observed a single time. Trimming took 4 bases from V and 0 from J, leaving 16 bases between them. This CDR3 region has 16 residues. The germline V gene encodes CDR1 SGHRS and CDR2 YFSETQ. The chain joins TRBV5-1 to TRBJ1-2, with D maybe TRBD1 (5 bases). Sequences were derived from CD8+ T cells sorted from blood, sampled at week 4, from a patient treated with tofacitinib. The clonotype was recovered from a human donor with alopecia areata. CDR3 in DNA: TGCGCCAGCAGCCCTTACGCTACAGGTTCTAACTATGGCTACACCTTC. Translated, it gives CASSPYATGSNYGYTF.